Below are 5 T cell receptor beta chains sequenced from a single sample in a study of shared clonotypes between healthy human individuals. Sequencing used immunoSEQ multiplex PCR; TCRdb keeps in-frame clones, though not all of them. This table holds under 2.5 million clones, 85% to 95% found once. Input material: naive CD4+ T cells from PBMCs. This sample's subset: CD45RA+ positively selected. These receptors all stem from a young man in good health. Some clones in this sample may be carry-over from other donors' samples.

V usage is TRBV5-5 and J usage is TRBJ1-1; D is ambiguous. Germline CDR1 reads SGHKS; CDR2 reads YYEKEE (reference sequence). There are 14 residues in the CDR3. V was shortened by 2 bases and J by 4 bases, with 12 bases between the two germline ends. The CDR3 bases are TGTGCCAGCAGCTTATCGGGGTGGAGCACTGAAGCTTTCTTT. This encodes CASSLSGWSTEAFF.

The chain employs TRBV6-5 and TRBJ2-1, with no clear D. This CDR3 region has 15 residues. V shed 7 bases and J shed 7 bases, with 20 bases lying between them. The germline CDR1 and CDR2 sequences are MNHEY and SVGAGI. The CDR3 DNA reads as TGTGCCAGCATTCGCTTAGGCCTAGGTGGGAATGAGCAGTTCTTC. As protein: CASIRLGLGGNEQFF.

V is TRBV7-9 and J is TRBJ2-6; D might be TRBD1 or TRBD2, each matching 6 bases. The CDR3 is made up of 16 amino acids. V dropped 7 bases and J dropped 3 bases, with 16 bases sitting between them. CDR1 is SEHNR, CDR2 FQNEAQ, per germline (reference sequence). As DNA, the CDR3 is TGTGCCAGCACCATGGGGGGCGGGTTTGGGGCCAACGTCCTGACTTTC. Its protein is CASTMGGGFGANVLTF.

The V gene is TRBV7-9, the J gene TRBJ2-7; D is ambiguous. Trimming pared 0 bases from V and 4 bases from J, leaving 7 bases between. The CDR3 length is 13 residues. Per the germline V gene, CDR1 is SEHNR and CDR2 is FQNEAQ (reference sequence). In DNA, the CDR3 is TGTGCCAGCAGCTTAGCGTACGGTTACGAGCAGTACTTC. Its protein is CASSLAYGYEQYF.

The chain links TRBV18 to TRBJ2-6; D remains unclear. CDR3 size: 14 residues. Deletions cut 6 bases from V and 0 bases from J, with 6 bases between. Germline V lookup: CDR1 KGHSH, CDR2 LQKENI. The CDR3 region is CASSPTSGANVLTF. CDR3 bases: TGTGCCAGCTCCCCGACCTCTGGGGCCAACGTCCTGACTTTC.